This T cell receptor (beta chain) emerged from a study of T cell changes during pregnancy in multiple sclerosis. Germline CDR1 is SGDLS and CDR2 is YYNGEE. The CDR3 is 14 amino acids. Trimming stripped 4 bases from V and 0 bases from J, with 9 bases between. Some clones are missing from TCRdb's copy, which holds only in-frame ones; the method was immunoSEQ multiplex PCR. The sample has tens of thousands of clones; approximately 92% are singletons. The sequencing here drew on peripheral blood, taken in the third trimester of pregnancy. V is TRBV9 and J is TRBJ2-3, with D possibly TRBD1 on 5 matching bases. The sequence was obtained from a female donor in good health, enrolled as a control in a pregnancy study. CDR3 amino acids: CASSTGPSTDTQYF. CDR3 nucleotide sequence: TGTGCCAGCAGCACAGGCCCTAGCACAGATACGCAGTATTTT.